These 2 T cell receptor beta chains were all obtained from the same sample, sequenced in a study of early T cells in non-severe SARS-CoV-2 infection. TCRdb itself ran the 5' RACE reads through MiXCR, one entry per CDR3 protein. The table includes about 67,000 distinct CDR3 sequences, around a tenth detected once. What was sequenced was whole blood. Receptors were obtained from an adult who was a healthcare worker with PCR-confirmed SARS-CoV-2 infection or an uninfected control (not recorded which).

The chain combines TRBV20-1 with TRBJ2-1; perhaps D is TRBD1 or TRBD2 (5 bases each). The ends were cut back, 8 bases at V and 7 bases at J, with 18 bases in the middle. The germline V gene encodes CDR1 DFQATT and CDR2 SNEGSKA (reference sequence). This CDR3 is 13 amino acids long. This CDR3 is CSLWESGANEQFF. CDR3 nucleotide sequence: TGCAGTCTCTGGGAGAGTGGGGCGAATGAGCAGTTCTTC.

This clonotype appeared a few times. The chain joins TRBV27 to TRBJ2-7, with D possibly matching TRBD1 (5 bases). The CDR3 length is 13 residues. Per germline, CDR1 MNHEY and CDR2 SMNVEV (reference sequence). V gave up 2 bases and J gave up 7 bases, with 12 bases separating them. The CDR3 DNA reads TGTGCCAGCAGTTTAATGTCAGGGCAGGAGCAGTACTTC. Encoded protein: CASSLMSGQEQYF.